The 22 T cell receptor beta chains reported below all come from one sample, sequenced in a study of identical twins. TCRdb redid the calling of the 5' RACE reads with MiXCR, one entry per CDR3 protein. The sample consists of around 250,000 distinct CDR3 sequences, around 6.6% of them appearing once. These same records also appear under a second study, on yellow fever vaccine responses in identical twins.

The sample taken for sequencing was memory (CD45RO+) T cells sorted from blood. Receptors originate from a woman between 18 and 29 years old in good health.

Many counts were recorded for this clonotype. V gene TRBV5-1 combines with J gene TRBJ2-1, with TRBD1 as a possible D gene (6 bases). Trimming removed 4 bases from V and 1 base from J, with 15 bases in between. This CDR3 is 16 amino acids long. CDR1 is SGHRS and CDR2 is YFSETQ in the germline V gene. The CDR3 protein is CASSKGVIGSYNEQFF. In DNA, the CDR3 is TGCGCCAGCAGCAAGGGGGTTATAGGTTCCTACAATGAGCAGTTCTTC.

This clonotype was counted many times. This chain links TRBV19 with TRBJ2-1; possibly TRBD2 for D (5 bases). The CDR3 runs 17 residues. Trimming stripped 3 bases from V and 7 bases from J, with 22 bases between. Germline V gene data show CDR1 as LNHDA and CDR2 as SQIVND (reference sequence). DNA for the CDR3: TGTGCCAGTAGTATCGGTAGCGCCCAGAAGGGCGTGAATGAGCAGTTCTTC. Its protein product is CASSIGSAQKGVNEQFF.

The gene calls are TRBV24-1 and TRBJ2-5; D is perhaps TRBD2 (5 bases). With 0 bases removed from V and 5 bases from J, the gap between germline ends came to 6 bases. This CDR3 is built from 13 residues. The germline V gene encodes CDR1 KGHDR and CDR2 SFDVKD. The DNA of the CDR3 is TGTGCCACCAGTGATTTGGGGGAGGAGACCCAGTACTTC. Encoded protein: CATSDLGEETQYF.

The V call is TRBV7-9, the J call TRBJ1-1; no reliable D call. The CDR3 totals 11 residues. Germline V gives CDR1 SEHNR, CDR2 FQNEAQ (reference sequence). V lost 2 bases and J 4 bases, leaving 2 bases between the germline ends. DNA for the CDR3: TGTGCCAGCAGCTTAAGCACTGAAGCTTTCTTT. This encodes CASSLSTEAFF. Filled out from reference TRBV7-9 and TRBJ1-1, the complete variable domain reads DTGVSQNPRHKITKRGQNVTFRCDPISEHNRLYWYRQTLGQGPEFLTYFQNEAQLEKSRLLSDRFSAERPKGSFSTLEIQRTEQGDSAMYLCASSLSTEAFFGQGTRLTVV.

This clonotype was detected ten times or more. This rearrangement joins TRBV7-9 to TRBJ2-7; TRBD2 agrees at 7 bases. The CDR3 is 14 amino acids. Trimming took 8 bases from V and 5 from J; bases not matched to a gene: 12. CDR1 is SEHNR, CDR2 FQNEAQ, per germline (reference sequence). The CDR3 DNA reads TGTGCCAGCCGCCTTACCGGGAGGTCCGACGAGCAGTACGTC. It encodes CASRLTGRSDEQYV.

This chain uses TRBV10-3 with TRBJ2-5; D is perhaps TRBD1 or TRBD2 (6 bases each). Germline assignment: CDR1 ENHRY and CDR2 SYGVKD. V gave up 6 bases and J gave up 5 bases, with 13 bases separating them. This CDR3 has 13 residues. The CDR3 DNA follows: TGTGCCATCAGCGACGGGGGCCGGGAGACCCAGTACTTC. Residues: CAISDGGRETQYF.

This clonotype turned up a few times. This chain joins TRBV5-1 and TRBJ2-6; possible D gene TRBD2, 5 bases. Germline assignment: CDR1 SGHRS and CDR2 YFSETQ. V was shortened by 3 bases and J by 2 bases, with 6 bases between the two germline ends. The CDR3 sequence is 14 residues long. CDR3: CASSSGAGANVLTF. In DNA form, the CDR3 reads TGCGCCAGCAGCTCCGGGGCTGGGGCCAACGTCCTGACTTTC.

This clonotype was found many times. The rearrangement joins TRBV5-1 to TRBJ1-2; D gene ambiguous. The V gene's germline CDR1 is SGHRS and CDR2 YFSETQ. Trimming left V 4 bases short and J 4 bases short, with 14 bases between. CDR3 length equals 14 residues. CDR3 region: CASSPSHPSYGYTF. The CDR3 DNA sequence: TGCGCCAGCAGCCCCTCTCATCCATCCTATGGCTACACCTTC.

This clonotype was seen ten or more times. The chain couples TRBV20-1 to TRBJ2-5; the match to TRBD2 covers 11 bases. CDR1 and CDR2 from the germline V gene are DFQATT and SNEGSKA (reference sequence). This CDR3 is built from 14 residues. J lost 4 bases, V lost 5 bases, and 6 bases had no gene match. CDR3 DNA sequence: TGCAGTGCTCCGATCACTAGCGGGAGAGAGACCCAGTACTTC. Residues: CSAPITSGRETQYF.

This clonotype was observed many times. The chain is built from TRBV29-1 and TRBJ1-1, with a tentative D call TRBD1 (5 bases). Trimming took 6 bases from V and 2 from J, leaving 16 bases between them. This CDR3 spans 14 amino acids. CDR1 and CDR2 (germline): SQVTM, ANQGSEA. The CDR3, as DNA: TGCAGCGTCCTGTTCTTCCAGGGAAACACTGAAGCTTTCTTT. It is translated as CSVLFFQGNTEAFF. Looking up the rest from reference TRBV29-1 and TRBJ1-1 gives the full variable domain: SAVISQKPSRDICQRGTSLTIQCQVDSQVTMMFWYRQQPGQSLTLIATANQGSEATYESGFVIDKFPISRPNLTFSTLTVSNMSPEDSSIYLCSVLFFQGNTEAFFGQGTRLTVV.

This clonotype was detected only a few times. The chain employs TRBV4-1 and TRBJ2-7, with D possibly being TRBD2 (6 bases). This CDR3 comprises 14 residues. CDR1 and CDR2 from the germline V gene are MGHRA and YSYEKL. Here the CDR3 reads CASSQVKFLLAPDV. For the CDR3, the DNA is TGCGCCAGCAGCCAAGTAAAATTCCTACTAGCTCCCGACGTC.

The sample holds many counts of this clonotype. The chain joins TRBV7-8 to TRBJ2-2; 7 bases are shared with TRBD1. With V trimmed by 5 bases and J by 4 bases, 10 bases remained unmatched. The CDR3 has 16 amino acids. Per the germline V gene, CDR1 is SGHVS and CDR2 is FQNEAQ. CDR3 DNA: TGTGCCAGCAGCGCCCGCGGACAGGTCCTCACCGGGGAGCTGTTTTTT. Translating it yields CASSARGQVLTGELFF.

This clonotype was counted between two and nine times. J is TRBJ2-1 and V is TRBV28, with D possibly matching TRBD1 (5 bases). There are 10 residues in the CDR3. CDR1 and CDR2 from the germline V gene are MDHEN and SYDVKM. Between the trimmed V and J ends, which lost 3 bases and 12 bases, there was a span of 6 bases. CDR3 sequence reads: CASSFQGQFF. In DNA, the CDR3 is TGTGCCAGCAGTTTTCAGGGGCAGTTCTTC.

A few counts support this clonotype. This chain joins TRBV18 and TRBJ2-7; 8 bases match TRBD1. Germline V gene data show CDR1 as KGHSH and CDR2 as LQKENI. The CDR3 covers 16 residues. Trimming removed 3 bases from V and 6 bases from J; junction bases left unmatched: 13. In DNA form, the CDR3 reads TGTGCCAGCTCACCCCCTACCGGACAGGGATCGGGCGAGCAGTACTTC. This codes for CASSPPTGQGSGEQYF.

This clonotype was seen ten or more times. The chain couples TRBV2 to TRBJ2-1, with 9 bases matching TRBD1. V shed 3 bases and J 7 bases; nucleotides not matched to a gene: 7. Per the germline V gene, CDR1 is SNHLY and CDR2 is FYNNEI. The CDR3 is 15 amino acids. The CDR3 region has the DNA TGTGCCAGCAGTGAGGAACAGGGGGCTTGGAATGAGCAGTTCTTC. This codes for CASSEEQGAWNEQFF.

This clonotype was counted between two and nine times. The chain employs TRBV5-1 and TRBJ2-3; weak D call: TRBD2 (5 bases). The CDR3 length is 14 residues. Germline assignment: CDR1 SGHRS and CDR2 YFSETQ. Trimming removed 0 bases from V and 5 bases from J, with 10 bases in between. CDR3 in amino acids: CASSLERAGDTQYF. CDR3 nucleotides: TGCGCCAGCAGCTTGGAGAGGGCCGGAGATACGCAGTATTTT.

The chain has TRBV28 and TRBJ2-1; D may be TRBD1 (5 bases). This CDR3 comprises 14 residues. Germline V gene lookup returns CDR1 MDHEN and CDR2 SYDVKM. V shed 4 bases and J shed 9 bases, with 16 bases lying between them. The DNA of the CDR3 is TGTGCCAGCAGTTCAAAAGTAGACAGCGTTGAGCAGTTCTTC. This translates into CASSSKVDSVEQFF.

A few counts support this clonotype. The genes are TRBV20-1 and TRBJ1-1, with no clear D. Trimming took 2 bases from V and 7 from J, leaving 8 bases between them. This CDR3 is built from 11 residues. Germline assignment: CDR1 DFQATT and CDR2 SNEGSKA (reference sequence). The CDR3: CSARKGIEAFF. Written as DNA, the CDR3 is TGCAGTGCTAGAAAGGGTATTGAAGCTTTCTTT.

This clonotype was observed a few times. This sequence joins TRBV7-8 and TRBJ2-7; the D gene is possibly TRBD2 (5 bases). This CDR3 is 12 amino acids long. The germline CDR1 and CDR2 sequences are SGHVS and FQNEAQ. Between the trimmed V and J ends, which lost 5 bases and 5 bases, there was a span of 10 bases. The CDR3 region has the DNA TGTGCCAGCAGCCGAGGGCCAGACGAGCAGTACTTC. Translated, it gives CASSRGPDEQYF.

Only a few counts were recorded for this clonotype. The chain recombines TRBV6-7 with TRBJ2-2; the match to TRBD2 covers 7 bases. TRBV6-7 is an open reading frame, and its role is uncertain. Unmatched junction bases numbered 4, after V lost 4 bases and J lost 5 bases. The CDR3 has 14 amino acids. For the CDR3, the DNA is TGTGCCAGCAGTTTCCATAGCGGGACCGGGGAGCTGTTTTTT. Translating gives CASSFHSGTGELFF.

The table lists this clonotype with a few counts. The gene calls are TRBV6-2 or TRBV6-3 and TRBJ2-3, with 9 nucleotides matching TRBD2. The CDR3 loop spans 16 amino acids. The germline gives CDR1 MNHEY, CDR2 SVGEGT. The V and J ends lost 2 bases and 3 bases, in that order; junction bases with no gene match: 6. CDR3 amino acids: CASSYQLAGITDTQYF. For the CDR3, the DNA is TGTGCCAGCAGTTACCAGCTAGCGGGGATTACAGATACGCAGTATTTT.

This clonotype was detected ten times or more. The chain employs TRBV3-1 and TRBJ2-3; no clear D gene. CDR3 length: 12 amino acids. V was clipped by 4 bases and J by 9 bases, with 11 bases between them. Germline V gene data show CDR1 as LGHDT and CDR2 as YNNKEL (reference sequence). The CDR3 here is CASSPATGTQYF. CDR3 nucleotide sequence: TGTGCCAGCAGCCCCGCAACCGGGACGCAGTATTTT.